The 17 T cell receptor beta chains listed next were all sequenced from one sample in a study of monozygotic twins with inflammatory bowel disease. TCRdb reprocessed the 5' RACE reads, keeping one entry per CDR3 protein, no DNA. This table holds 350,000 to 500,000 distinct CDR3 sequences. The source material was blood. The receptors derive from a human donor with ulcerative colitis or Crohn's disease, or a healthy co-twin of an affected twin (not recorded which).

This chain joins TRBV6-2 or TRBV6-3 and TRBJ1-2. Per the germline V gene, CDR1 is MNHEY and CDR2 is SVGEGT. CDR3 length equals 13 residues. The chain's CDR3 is CASSQRDNYGYTF.

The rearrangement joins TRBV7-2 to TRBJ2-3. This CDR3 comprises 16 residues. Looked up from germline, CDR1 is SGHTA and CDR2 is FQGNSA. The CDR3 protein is CASSLLSGRQLDTQYF.

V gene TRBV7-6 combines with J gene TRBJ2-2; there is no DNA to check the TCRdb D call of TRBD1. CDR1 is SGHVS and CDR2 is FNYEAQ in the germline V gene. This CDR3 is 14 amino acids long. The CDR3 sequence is CASSLVAPAGELFF.

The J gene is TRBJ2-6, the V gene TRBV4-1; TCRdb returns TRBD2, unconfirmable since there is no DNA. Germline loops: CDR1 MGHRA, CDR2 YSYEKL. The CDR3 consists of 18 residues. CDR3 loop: CASSQERALGPGANVLTF.

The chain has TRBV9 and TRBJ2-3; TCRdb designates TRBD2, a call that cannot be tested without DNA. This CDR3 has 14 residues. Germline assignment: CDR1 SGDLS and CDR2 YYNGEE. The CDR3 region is CASSSTTGGGTQYF.

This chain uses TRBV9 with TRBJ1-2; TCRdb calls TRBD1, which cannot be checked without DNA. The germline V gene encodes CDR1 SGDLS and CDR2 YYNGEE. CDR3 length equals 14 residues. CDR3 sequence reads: CASSAPGHRDGYTF.

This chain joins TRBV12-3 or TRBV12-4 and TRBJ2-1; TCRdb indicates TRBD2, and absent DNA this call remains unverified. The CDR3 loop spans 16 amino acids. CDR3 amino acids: CASSHTSGASYNEQFF.

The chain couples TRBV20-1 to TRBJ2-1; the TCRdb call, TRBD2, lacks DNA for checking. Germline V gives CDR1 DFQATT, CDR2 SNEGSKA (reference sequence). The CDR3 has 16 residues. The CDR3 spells CSVRTSGSLTYNEQFF.

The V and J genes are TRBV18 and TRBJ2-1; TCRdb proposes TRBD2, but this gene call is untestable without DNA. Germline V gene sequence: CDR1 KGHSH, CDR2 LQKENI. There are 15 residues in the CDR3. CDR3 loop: CASSGLAGTRNEQFF.

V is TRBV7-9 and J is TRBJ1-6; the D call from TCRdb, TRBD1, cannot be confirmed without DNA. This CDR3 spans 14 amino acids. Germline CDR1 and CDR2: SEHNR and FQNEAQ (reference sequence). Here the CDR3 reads CASTSPPTGSPLHF. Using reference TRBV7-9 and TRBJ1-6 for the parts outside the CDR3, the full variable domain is DTGVSQNPRHKITKRGQNVTFRCDPISEHNRLYWYRQTLGQGPEFLTYFQNEAQLEKSRLLSDRFSAERPKGSFSTLEIQRTEQGDSAMYLCASTSPPTGSPLHFGNGTRLTVT.

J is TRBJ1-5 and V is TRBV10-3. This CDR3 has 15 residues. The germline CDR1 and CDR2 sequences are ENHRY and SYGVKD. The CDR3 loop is CAISESLASNQPQHF.

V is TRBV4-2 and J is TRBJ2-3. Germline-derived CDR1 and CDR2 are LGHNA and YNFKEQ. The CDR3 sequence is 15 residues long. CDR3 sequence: CASSQDGGLTDTQYF.

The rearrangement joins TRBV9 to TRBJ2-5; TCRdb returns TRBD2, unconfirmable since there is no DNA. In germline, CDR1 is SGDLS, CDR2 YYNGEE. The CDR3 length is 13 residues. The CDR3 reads CASSAPLEETQYF.

CDR3 amino acids: CSVLDVANVLTF. The gene calls are TRBV29-1 and TRBJ2-6. Germline lookup yields CDR1 SQVTM and CDR2 ANQGSEA. The CDR3 loop spans 12 amino acids.

CDR3 in amino acids: CASSLEAVYNSPLHF. The chain couples TRBV12-3 or TRBV12-4 to TRBJ1-6. This CDR3 region has 15 residues.

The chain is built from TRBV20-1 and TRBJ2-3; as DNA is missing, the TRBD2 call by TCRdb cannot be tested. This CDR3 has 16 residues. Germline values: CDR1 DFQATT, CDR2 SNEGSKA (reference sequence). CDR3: CSALPQREGPADTQYF.

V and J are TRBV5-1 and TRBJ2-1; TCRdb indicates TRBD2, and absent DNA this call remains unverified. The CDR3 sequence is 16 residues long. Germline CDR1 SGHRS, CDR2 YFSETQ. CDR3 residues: CASSPGLAGGPNEQFF.